In this sample, the clone carrying this T cell receptor (beta chain) turned up many times. Its antigen is not known. The data stem from a study of T cells after yellow fever vaccination. Study information: Preparation of fractions with low cell numbers was performed using SMART-Seq v4 Ultra Low Input.

Regarding the study as a whole: A small share of clonotypes appeared in both CD4 and CD8 compartments. Contaminants from the bulk population, in the form of abundant clonotypes, could be found in FACS-sorted repertoires.

A process of 5'RACE template switching, which added a universal primer site and UMIs, was used to make TCR cDNA. TCRdb processed the 5' RACE reads anew with MiXCR; each CDR3 protein has one entry. The table records around 310,000 distinct CDR3 sequences, around 4% of them present only once. Trimming removed 1 base at V and 2 bases at J, with 19 bases between. CDR1 and CDR2 from the germline V gene are SGHVS and FQNEAQ. The CDR3 totals 18 residues. This chain connects TRBV7-8 to TRBJ2-3; D is tentatively TRBD1 or TRBD2 (5 bases each). Sequenced material: PBMCs, taken on the day of the yellow fever booster vaccination. The TCR was taken from a man younger than 35 who received the YFV17D yellow fever vaccine. CDR3 region: CASSLVVEGRVDTDTQYF. CDR3 bases: TGTGCCAGCAGCTTAGTAGTCGAGGGCAGGGTTGACACAGATACGCAGTATTTT.